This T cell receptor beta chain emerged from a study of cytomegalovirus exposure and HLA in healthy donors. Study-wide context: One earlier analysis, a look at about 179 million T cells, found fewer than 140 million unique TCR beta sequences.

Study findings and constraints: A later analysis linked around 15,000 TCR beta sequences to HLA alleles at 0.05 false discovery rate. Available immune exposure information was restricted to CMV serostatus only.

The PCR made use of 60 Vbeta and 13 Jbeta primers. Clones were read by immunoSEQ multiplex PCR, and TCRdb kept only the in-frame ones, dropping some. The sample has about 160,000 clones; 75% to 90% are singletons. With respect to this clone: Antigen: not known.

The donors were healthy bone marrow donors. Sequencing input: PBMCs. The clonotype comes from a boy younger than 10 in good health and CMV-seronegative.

CDR3 residues: CAWSDLGQGHQPQHF. The CDR3, as DNA: TGTGCCTGGAGTGATTTGGGACAGGGGCATCAGCCCCAGCATTTT. This chain joins TRBV30 and TRBJ1-5; TRBD1 agrees at 10 bases. The CDR3 consists of 15 residues. Germline V gives CDR1 GTSNPN, CDR2 SVGIG (reference sequence). V lost 1 base, J lost 5 bases, and 5 bases stayed unmatched.